This TCR beta chain was found in a study of patients and donors after allogeneic stem cell transplantation. Using its own MiXCR run on the RT-PCR reads, TCRdb lists one record per CDR3 protein. The sample includes about 74,000 distinct CDR3 sequences, approximately 25% of them seen just once. V lost 8 bases to trimming and J lost 1 base; unmatched junction nucleotides: 7. This CDR3 is 14 amino acids long. Germline CDR1 reads KGHSH; CDR2 reads LQKENI. This sequence joins TRBV18 and TRBJ1-1; 7 bases align to TRBD1. The sequence was collected from a human donor who was either an allogeneic HSCT recipient or a stem cell or donor lymphocyte infusion donor (not recorded which). It is not recorded whose cells these are; they may come from a transplant donor. Sequenced material: blood, either unsorted or a sorted T cell fraction (not recorded which). The CDR3 DNA is TGTGCCAGCACCCCGGACAGGCAGAACACTGAAGCTTTCTTT. It is translated as CASTPDRQNTEAFF.